This TCR beta chain came from a study of identical twins. The study, taken as a whole, reports: Surplus twin overlap in beta out-of-frame sequences was less pronounced.

TCRdb called the 5' RACE reads again in MiXCR, with one record for every CDR3 protein. The sample consists of about 530,000 distinct CDR3 sequences, approximately 14% of them appearing once. Turning to this clonotype: Its antigen is unknown.

Germline V gene lookup returns CDR1 SGHTA and CDR2 FQGTGA. Trimming took 5 bases from V and 6 from J, leaving 13 bases between them. This CDR3 contains 14 residues. Separately, the same data were catalogued under a study of yellow fever vaccine responses in identical twins.

The receptor's source is a woman between 18 and 29 years old in good health. The sample taken for sequencing was CD4+ T cells sorted from blood. This rearrangement joins TRBV7-3 to TRBJ2-2, with D tentatively TRBD1 (6 bases). In DNA, the CDR3 is TGTGCCAGCAGCAAGTCGGCAGGGGCCGGGGAGCTGTTTTTT. It encodes CASSKSAGAGELFF. Complete variable domain (other parts from reference TRBV7-3 and TRBJ2-2): GAGVSQTPSNKVTEKGKYVELRCDPISGHTALYWYRQSLGQGPEFLIYFQGTGAADDSGLPNDRFFAVRPEGSVSTLKIQRTERGDSAVYLCASSKSAGAGELFFGEGSRLTVL.